This record looks at one T cell receptor (beta chain) sequence and its context. No antigen is known for it. Each CDR3 protein gets one entry in TCRdb, which reprocessed the 5' RACE reads and gives no DNA. This table lists over 200,000 distinct CDR3 sequences. The data are from a study of monozygotic twins with inflammatory bowel disease. Study findings and constraints: IBD patients shared fewer clonotypes with other individuals than healthy twins, especially patients with disease activity signs. Differing immunosuppressive treatments may have added variability to patient repertoires.

The TCR comes from a human donor with ulcerative colitis or Crohn's disease, or a healthy co-twin of an affected twin (not recorded which). The sample was blood.

This chain's CDR3 is CASGEIRAANEKLFF. The chain employs TRBV4-1 and TRBJ1-4. The length of the CDR3 is 15 residues. Looked up from germline, CDR1 is MGHRA and CDR2 is YSYEKL.